The rows below give T cell receptor beta chains drawn from one sample of a study of CD8+ T cells in alopecia areata. Profiling relied on immunoSEQ multiplex PCR, and the TCRdb table lists in-frame clones only, not all of them. The sample has some 150,000 clones, around 86% seen once; the top ten hold approximately 13%. Sequences were derived from CD8+ T cells sorted from blood, sampled at week 4, from a patient treated with tofacitinib. Source of these receptors: a human donor with alopecia areata. Both conserved end residues are part of each CDR3. D genes are given only for firm matches. Some rows have no size entry. The others give once, few or many, or a class for an expanded clone.

clone size	D gene	V gene	J gene	CDR3 length	CDR3 DNA	CDR3 protein
-	-	TRBV27	TRBJ2-7	13	TGTGCCAGCAGTCCCCATCCAGTCTACGAGCAGTACTTC	CASSPHPVYEQYF
once	TRBD1	TRBV5-4	TRBJ1-1	17	TGTGCCAGCAGCATGGCGGGACAGGGCGAGGCGAACACTGAAGCTTTCTTT	CASSMAGQGEANTEAFF
-	-	TRBV29-1	TRBJ2-7	13	TGCAGCGTCGGGACGGGCAGTACCTACGAGCAGTACTTC	CSVGTGSTYEQYF
-	TRBD1	TRBV5-1	TRBJ1-1	14	TGCGCCAGCAGCTCGGACAGGGCAAACACTGAAGCTTTCTTT	CASSSDRANTEAFF
-	-	TRBV7-6	TRBJ2-7	12	TGTGCCAGCAGCTTAGTTTCGTACGAGCAGTACTTC	CASSLVSYEQYF
-	-	TRBV7-9	TRBJ2-2	15	TGTGCCAGCACCCCGCCAATGGGTAGCGCCGGGGAGCTGTTTTTT	CASTPPMGSAGELFF
-	-	TRBV27	TRBJ2-5	13	TGTGCCAGCAGTTCCGACAGACAAGAGACCCAGTACTTC	CASSSDRQETQYF
few	-	TRBV15	TRBJ1-2	17	TGTGCCACCAGCAGAGATTCGCGAACAGGGAACTTTAATGGCTACACCTTC	CATSRDSRTGNFNGYTF
-	TRBD2	TRBV6-5	TRBJ2-3	15	TGTGCCAGCATGGTGGGCGGGGGGAGCACAGATACGCAGTATTTT	CASMVGGGSTDTQYF
-	-	TRBV5-1	TRBJ2-1	12	TGCGCCAGCAGCTCGGAGTCCAATGAGCAGTTCTTC	CASSSESNEQFF
-	TRBD1	TRBV15	TRBJ1-3	19	TGTGCCACCAGCTTAGACTCCGGGACAGAGCTTCACCCTGGAAACACCATATATTTT	CATSLDSGTELHPGNTIYF
-	-	TRBV27	TRBJ1-1	15	TGTGCCAGCAGTTCTGACGGCGCGGGAGGGACTGAAGCTTTCTTT	CASSSDGAGGTEAFF
-	TRBD2	TRBV7-9	TRBJ2-5	15	TGTGCCAGCAGCCCTGCGGGCGGGAGGTCAGAGACCCAGTACTTC	CASSPAGGRSETQYF
-	TRBD1	TRBV9	TRBJ2-5	15	TGTGCCAGCAGCGTAGCCGGGACAGGAGGGGAGTGCCAGTACTTC	CASSVAGTGGECQYF
-	-	TRBV30	TRBJ1-2	13	TGTGCCTGGAGTAATAGGAATAACTATGGCTACACCTTC	CAWSNRNNYGYTF
-	-	TRBV5-1	TRBJ2-5	13	TGCGCCAGCAGCTTAGAGACCCAAGAGACCCAGTACTTC	CASSLETQETQYF
-	-	TRBV2	TRBJ2-1	10	TGTGCCAGCCTATACAATGAGCAGTTCTTC	CASLYNEQFF
-	-	TRBV27	TRBJ2-7	9	TGTGCCACGCCCTACGAGCAGTACTTC	CATPYEQYF
-	-	TRBV14	TRBJ2-3	19	TGTGCCAGCAGCCAAGAATTCATCTTGGGGCTTCGGCCCACAGATACGCAGTATTTT	CASSQEFILGLRPTDTQYF
-	-	TRBV7-6	TRBJ2-3	15	TGTGCCAGCAGCTTGACCTCCTTACCCGCAGATACGCAGTATTTT	CASSLTSLPADTQYF
once	TRBD2	TRBV29-1	TRBJ2-1	19	TGCAGCGTTGAAGACCTGACTAGCGGGAGGGCCCTGTTACTCTATGAGCAGTTCTTC	CSVEDLTSGRALLLYEQFF
many	-	TRBV2	TRBJ2-3	11	TGTGCCAGCAGTGAGTCAGATACGCAGTATTTT	CASSESDTQYF
-	-	TRBV30	TRBJ2-3	11	TGTGCCTGGACGAGCACGGATACGCAGTATTTT	CAWTSTDTQYF
-	TRBD1	TRBV7-9	TRBJ2-7	14	TGTGCCAGCCAAAGACAGGGTGTCTCCTACGAGCAGTACTTC	CASQRQGVSYEQYF
-	TRBD2	TRBV5-1	TRBJ2-7	15	TGCGCCAGCAGCTTGGATAGCGGGGGATTCTACGAGCAGTACTTC	CASSLDSGGFYEQYF
-	-	TRBV19	TRBJ1-5	16	TGTGCCAGTAGCCCTAGTGGAGGGTTTGGCAATCAGCCCCAGCATTTT	CASSPSGGFGNQPQHF
once	-	TRBV29-1	TRBJ2-2	12	TGCAGCGTTGTTGGGGAAACCGGGGAGCTGTTTTTT	CSVVGETGELFF
-	-	TRBV27	TRBJ1-1	13	TGTGCCAACAGTTTCGGAGTGAACACTGAAGCTTTCTTT	CANSFGVNTEAFF
-	-	TRBV9	TRBJ1-4	14	TGTGCCAGCAGCGTAGGATACGGGAATGAAAAACTGTTTTTT	CASSVGYGNEKLFF
-	-	TRBV20-1	TRBJ1-2	9	TGCAGTGCTCCGTATGGCTACACCTTC	CSAPYGYTF
-	-	TRBV30	TRBJ2-1	15	TGTGCCTGGTCAGACCGGGACTGGACGTTGGTGGAGCAGTTCTTC	CAWSDRDWTLVEQFF
-	-	TRBV27	TRBJ1-1	12	TGTGCCACTACAGACAGAAACACTGAAGCTTTCTTT	CATTDRNTEAFF
-	-	TRBV19	TRBJ2-7	14	TGTGCCAGTAGTATAAGGAGCCAGGTCGACGAGCAGTACTTC	CASSIRSQVDEQYF